These 17 T cell receptor beta chains originate from one sample sequenced in a study of T cell clones after liver transplantation. Using immunoSEQ multiplex PCR, the repertoire was profiled, and TCRdb retains in-frame clones only, with some absent. The sample has 75,000 to 95,000 clones; 84% are singletons. Sequenced here: CD4+ T cells from blood, sampled 48 months after liver transplant. All receptors come from a human patient who received a liver transplant. Some T cells may possibly be graft donor cells.

A remark on this clone: A read error may account for a junction end that differs from germline. The V call is TRBV16, the J call TRBJ1-5; D is ambiguous. Germline loops: CDR1 KGHSY, CDR2 FQNENV. The CDR3 extends over 12 amino acids. DNA for the CDR3: TGTGCCAGCAGCCTGCCGCCTCAGGCCCAGCATTTT. Its translation: CASSLPPQAQHF.

V and J are TRBV7-2 and TRBJ2-5, with no clear D. Germline CDR1 reads SGHTA; CDR2 reads FQGNSA. Trimming shortened V by 1 base and J by 5 bases, and 11 bases separated the two germline ends. The CDR3 consists of 14 residues. The CDR3 region has the DNA TGTGCCAGCAGCTTAGATCGTTTAGAGGAGACCCAGTACTTC. Its protein is CASSLDRLEETQYF. Filled out from reference TRBV7-2 and TRBJ2-5, the complete variable domain reads GAGVSQSPSNKVTEKGKDVELRCDPISGHTALYWYRQSLGQGLEFLIYFQGNSAPDKSGLPSDRFSAERTGGSVSTLTIQRTQQEDSAVYLCASSLDRLEETQYFGPGTRLLVL.

The chain carries TRBV5-1 and TRBJ2-3; a weak D match, TRBD1 (6 bases). V was trimmed by 4 bases and J by 4 bases, leaving 13 bases between them. Germline V CDR1 and CDR2: SGHRS, YFSETQ. The CDR3 spans 14 residues. CDR3 DNA sequence: TGCGCCAGCAGCGCACAGGGTCGGGCAGATACGCAGTATTTT. This encodes CASSAQGRADTQYF. The full variable domain, rest sourced from reference TRBV5-1 and TRBJ2-3, is KAGVTQTPRYLIKTRGQQVTLSCSPISGHRSVSWYQQTPGQGLQFLFEYFSETQRNKGNFPGRFSGRQFSNSRSEMNVSTLELGDSALYLCASSAQGRADTQYFGPGTRLTVL.

The chain combines TRBV6-1 with TRBJ2-3, with D possibly TRBD1 on 6 matching bases. The ends were cut back, 9 bases at V and 0 bases at J, with 16 bases in the middle. Germline assignment: CDR1 MNHNS and CDR2 SASEGT. CDR3 length equals 15 residues. In nucleotides, the CDR3 is TGTGCCAGTAAAAATAAGGGGGTGAGCACAGATACGCAGTATTTT. This codes for CASKNKGVSTDTQYF.

The V call is TRBV7-2, the J call TRBJ2-3; 9 bases match TRBD1. CDR1 SGHTA and CDR2 FQGNSA come from the germline V gene. The CDR3 sequence is 16 residues long. Trimming removed 4 bases from V and 2 bases from J; junction bases left unmatched: 7. CDR3 DNA: TGTGCCAGCAGCTCAAGACAGGGGGGCCCCACAGATACGCAGTATTTT. Translated: CASSSRQGGPTDTQYF.

The V call is TRBV28, the J call TRBJ2-7, with 7 bases fitting TRBD2. Unmatched junction bases numbered 10, after V lost 5 bases and J lost 3 bases. In germline, CDR1 is MDHEN, CDR2 SYDVKM. CDR3 length: 15 residues. This chain's CDR3 is CASSVGGGNHYEQYF. In nucleotides, the CDR3 is TGTGCCAGCAGTGTTGGGGGGGGAAACCACTACGAGCAGTACTTC.

This clone was detected only once. The CDR3: CASIPGQGAGYTF. The CDR3 DNA reads as TGTGCCAGCATTCCGGGACAGGGCGCTGGCTACACCTTC. This rearrangement joins TRBV6-6 to TRBJ1-2; TRBD1 matches 9 bases. CDR1 is MNHNY, CDR2 SVGAGI, per germline (reference sequence). This CDR3 contains 13 residues. With 7 bases clipped from V and 7 bases from J, the junction kept 7 bases outside the gene matches.

J is TRBJ2-5 and V is TRBV15, with 10 bases aligning to TRBD2. The trim removed 4 bases at V and 6 bases at J, leaving 5 bases unmatched. This CDR3 contains 14 residues. The germline V gene encodes CDR1 LNHNV and CDR2 YYDKDF (reference sequence). The CDR3 nucleotides read TGTGCCACCAGCACCCTAGCGGGAGACCAGACCCAGTACTTC. Translation: CATSTLAGDQTQYF.

The rearrangement joins TRBV18 to TRBJ2-2; TRBD1 matches at 10 bases. V was clipped by 3 bases and J by 6 bases; unmatched bases: 4. This CDR3 has 15 amino acids. From germline, CDR1 is KGHSH and CDR2 LQKENI. CDR3 nucleotides: TGTGCCAGCTCACCCCCGGGACAGGGGTCCGGGGAGCTGTTTTTT. This codes for CASSPPGQGSGELFF. The full variable domain, in which reference TRBV18 and TRBJ2-2 provide the parts outside the CDR3, is NAGVMQNPRHLVRRRGQEARLRCSPMKGHSHVYWYRQLPEEGLKFMVYLQKENIIDESGMPKERFSAEFPKEGPSILRIQQVVRGDSAAYFCASSPPGQGSGELFFGEGSRLTVL.

J is TRBJ1-2 and V is TRBV18, with 9 bases matching TRBD1. Trimming cost V 3 bases and J 7 bases; bases outside gene matches: 3. This CDR3 contains 13 residues. Germline values: CDR1 KGHSH, CDR2 LQKENI. Written as DNA, the CDR3 is TGTGCCAGCTCACCCGAACAGGGGGCTGGCTACACCTTC. Translating gives CASSPEQGAGYTF.

The chain joins TRBV7-2 to TRBJ2-5, with TRBD2 matching 13 bases. The V and J ends lost 1 base and 5 bases, in that order; junction bases with no gene match: 7. Germline CDR1 and CDR2: SGHTA and FQGNSA. The CDR3 has 17 amino acids. The CDR3, as DNA: TGTGCCAGCAGCTTAGTTACTAGCGGGGGGGCCAGGGAGACCCAGTACTTC. Translation: CASSLVTSGGARETQYF.

This clone was found once. The genes are TRBV19 and TRBJ2-3, with TRBD1 identical over 9 bases. Germline V gene sequence: CDR1 LNHDA, CDR2 SQIVND (reference sequence). The CDR3 has 15 residues. V dropped 5 bases and J dropped 1; count of bases not matched to a gene: 4. CDR3 loop: CASSPRQGGTDTQYF. In DNA form, the CDR3 reads TGTGCCAGTAGTCCTAGACAGGGGGGCACAGATACGCAGTATTTT.

The CDR3 region is CASSFSGGNTGELFF. The CDR3, as DNA: TGCGCCAGCAGCTTCAGCGGGGGGAATACCGGGGAGCTGTTTTTT. V usage is TRBV5-1 and J usage is TRBJ2-2, with 9 bases fitting TRBD2. The germline V gene encodes CDR1 SGHRS and CDR2 YFSETQ. The CDR3 runs 15 residues. The J segment lost 5 bases and the V segment lost 2 bases, leaving 4 bases of the junction unmatched.

The chain links TRBV6-5 to TRBJ1-2; D is perhaps TRBD1 (5 bases). CDR1 is MNHEY, CDR2 SVGAGI, per germline. Trimming took off 8 bases at V and 1 base at J, with 11 bases between the two ends. The CDR3 runs 13 residues. The CDR3 here is CASSTGVNYGYTF. DNA for the CDR3: TGTGCCAGCTCGACGGGGGTTAACTATGGCTACACCTTC.

The chain has TRBV21-1 and TRBJ1-1; the table gives TRBD1 as D, unverified against the DNA. TRBV21-1 is a recognized pseudogene. The CDR3 is made up of 13 amino acids. CDR3 DNA sequence: TGTGCCAGCAGCAAGGGGACAGGGTCTGAAGCTTTCTTT. Protein sequence: CASSKGTGSEAFF.

The rearrangement joins TRBV18 to TRBJ2-5, with D possibly matching TRBD2 (5 bases). CDR1 is KGHSH, CDR2 LQKENI, per germline. The V end was cut by 2 bases, the J end by 4 bases, with 8 bases between. The CDR3 loop spans 13 amino acids. CDR3 amino acids: CASSPTGGETQYF. The CDR3 DNA reads as TGTGCCAGCTCACCAACTGGAGGAGAGACCCAGTACTTC.

V is TRBV27 and J is TRBJ2-7; D perhaps matches TRBD2 (7 bases). CDR3 length: 14 residues. V lost 2 bases and J 2 bases, leaving 10 bases between the germline ends. Germline CDR1 is MNHEY and CDR2 is SMNVEV (reference sequence). The CDR3 here is CASSLRGGPYEQYF. The CDR3 DNA reads TGTGCCAGCAGTTTAAGGGGGGGCCCCTACGAGCAGTACTTC.